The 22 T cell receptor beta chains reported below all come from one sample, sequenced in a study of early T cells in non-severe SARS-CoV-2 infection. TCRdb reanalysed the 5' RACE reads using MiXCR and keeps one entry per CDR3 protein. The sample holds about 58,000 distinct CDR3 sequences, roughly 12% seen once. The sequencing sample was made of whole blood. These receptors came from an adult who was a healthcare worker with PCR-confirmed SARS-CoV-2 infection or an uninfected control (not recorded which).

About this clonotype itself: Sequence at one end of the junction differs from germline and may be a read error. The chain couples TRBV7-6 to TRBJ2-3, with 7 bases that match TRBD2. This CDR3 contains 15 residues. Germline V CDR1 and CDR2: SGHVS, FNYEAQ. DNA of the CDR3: TGTGCCAACAGCTTAGTGGCGGGAGCCACAGATACGCAGTATTTT. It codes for CANSLVAGATDTQYF.

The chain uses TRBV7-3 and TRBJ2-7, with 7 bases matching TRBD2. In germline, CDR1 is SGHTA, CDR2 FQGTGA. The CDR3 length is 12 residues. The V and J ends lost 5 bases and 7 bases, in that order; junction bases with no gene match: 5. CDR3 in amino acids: CASSQAGEEQYF. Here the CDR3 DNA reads TGTGCCAGCAGCCAGGCGGGGGAAGAGCAGTACTTC. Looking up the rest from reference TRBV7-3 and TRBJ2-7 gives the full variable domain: GAGVSQTPSNKVTEKGKYVELRCDPISGHTALYWYRQSLGQGPEFLIYFQGTGAADDSGLPNDRFFAVRPEGSVSTLKIQRTERGDSAVYLCASSQAGEEQYFGPGTRLTVT.

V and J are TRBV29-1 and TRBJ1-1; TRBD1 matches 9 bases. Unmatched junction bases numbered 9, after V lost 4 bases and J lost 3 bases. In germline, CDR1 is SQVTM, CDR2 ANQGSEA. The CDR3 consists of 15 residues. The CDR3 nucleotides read TGCAGCGTTGGAGGGACAGGGAAGGCGTACACTGAAGCTTTCTTT. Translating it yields CSVGGTGKAYTEAFF.

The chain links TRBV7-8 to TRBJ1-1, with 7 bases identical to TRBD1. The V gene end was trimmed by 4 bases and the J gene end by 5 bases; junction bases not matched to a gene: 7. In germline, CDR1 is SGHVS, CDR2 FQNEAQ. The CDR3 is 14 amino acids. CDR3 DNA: TGTGCCAGCAGCTGGACAGGATCGGAAACTGAAGCTTTCTTT. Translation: CASSWTGSETEAFF.

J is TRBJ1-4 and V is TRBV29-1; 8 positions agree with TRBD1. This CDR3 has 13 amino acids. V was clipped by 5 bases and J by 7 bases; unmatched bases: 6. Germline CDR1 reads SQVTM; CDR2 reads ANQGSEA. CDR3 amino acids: CSVIDRGREKLFF. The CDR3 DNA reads TGCAGCGTTATCGACAGGGGACGTGAAAAACTGTTTTTT.

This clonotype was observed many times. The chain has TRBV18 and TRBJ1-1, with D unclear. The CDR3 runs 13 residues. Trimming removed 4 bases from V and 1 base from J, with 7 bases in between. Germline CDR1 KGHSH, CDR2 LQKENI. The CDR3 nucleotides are TGTGCCAGCTCACTCGGAGAGAACACTGAAGCTTTCTTT. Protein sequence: CASSLGENTEAFF.

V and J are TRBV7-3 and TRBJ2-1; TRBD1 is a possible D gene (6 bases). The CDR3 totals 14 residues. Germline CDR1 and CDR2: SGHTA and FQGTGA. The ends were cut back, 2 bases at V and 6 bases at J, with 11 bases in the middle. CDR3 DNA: TGTGCCAGCAGCTTAGCGGACAGTCGCAATGAGCAGTTCTTC. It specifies CASSLADSRNEQFF.

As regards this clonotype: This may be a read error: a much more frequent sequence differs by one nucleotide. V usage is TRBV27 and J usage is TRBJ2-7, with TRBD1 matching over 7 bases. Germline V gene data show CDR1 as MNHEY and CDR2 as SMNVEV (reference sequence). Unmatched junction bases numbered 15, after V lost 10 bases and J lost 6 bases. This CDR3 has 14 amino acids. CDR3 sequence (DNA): TGTGCCAACACCACCGGGACAGAGTTTAGCGAGCAGTACTTC. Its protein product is CANTTGTEFSEQYF.

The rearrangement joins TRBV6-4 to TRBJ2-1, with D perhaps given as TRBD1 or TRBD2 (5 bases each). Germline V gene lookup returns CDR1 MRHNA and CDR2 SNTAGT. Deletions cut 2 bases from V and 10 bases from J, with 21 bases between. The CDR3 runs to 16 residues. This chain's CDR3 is CASSDGPIGTSKEQFF. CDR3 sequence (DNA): TGTGCCAGCAGTGACGGCCCAATAGGGACGAGCAAGGAGCAGTTCTTC.

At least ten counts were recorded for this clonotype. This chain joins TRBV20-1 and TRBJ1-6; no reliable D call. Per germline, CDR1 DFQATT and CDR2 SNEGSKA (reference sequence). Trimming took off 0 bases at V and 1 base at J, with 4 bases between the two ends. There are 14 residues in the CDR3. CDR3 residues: CSAREGSYNSPLHF. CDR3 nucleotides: TGCAGTGCTAGAGAGGGATCCTATAATTCACCCCTCCACTTT.

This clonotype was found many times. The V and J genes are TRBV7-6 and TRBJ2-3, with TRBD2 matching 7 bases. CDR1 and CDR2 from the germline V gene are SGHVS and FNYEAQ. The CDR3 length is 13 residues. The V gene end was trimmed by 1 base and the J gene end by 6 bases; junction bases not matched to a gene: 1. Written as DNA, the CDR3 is TGTGCCAGCAGCTTAGGGGAGGGTGATACGCAGTATTTT. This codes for CASSLGEGDTQYF.

The chain's CDR3 is CASSVGPTDTQYF. The DNA for the CDR3 is TGCGCCAGCAGCGTAGGCCCCACAGATACGCAGTATTTT. The chain couples TRBV5-1 to TRBJ2-3; no definite D call. The CDR3 covers 13 residues. Trimming pared 4 bases from V and 2 bases from J, leaving 8 bases between. Germline V lookup: CDR1 SGHRS, CDR2 YFSETQ. The whole variable domain, remainder taken from reference TRBV5-1 and TRBJ2-3, is KAGVTQTPRYLIKTRGQQVTLSCSPISGHRSVSWYQQTPGQGLQFLFEYFSETQRNKGNFPGRFSGRQFSNSRSEMNVSTLELGDSALYLCASSVGPTDTQYFGPGTRLTVL.

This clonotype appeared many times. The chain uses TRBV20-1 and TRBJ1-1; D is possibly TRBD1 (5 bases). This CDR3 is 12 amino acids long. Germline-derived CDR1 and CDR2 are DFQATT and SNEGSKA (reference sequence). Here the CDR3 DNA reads TGCAGCACGGAGGGGTGGAACACTGAAGCTTTCTTT. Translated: CSTEGWNTEAFF.

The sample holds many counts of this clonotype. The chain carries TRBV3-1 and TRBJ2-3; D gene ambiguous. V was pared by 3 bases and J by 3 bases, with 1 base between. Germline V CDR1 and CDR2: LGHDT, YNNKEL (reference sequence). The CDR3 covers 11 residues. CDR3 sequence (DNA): TGTGCCAGCAGCCAGACAGATACGCAGTATTTT. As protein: CASSQTDTQYF.

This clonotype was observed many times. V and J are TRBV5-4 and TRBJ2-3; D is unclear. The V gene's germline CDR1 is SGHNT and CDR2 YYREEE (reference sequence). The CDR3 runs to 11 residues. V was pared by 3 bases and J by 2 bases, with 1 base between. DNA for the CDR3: TGTGCCAGCAGCTACACAGATACGCAGTATTTT. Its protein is CASSYTDTQYF. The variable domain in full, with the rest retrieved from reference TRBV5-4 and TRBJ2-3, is ETGVTQSPTHLIKTRGQQVTLRCSSQSGHNTVSWYQQALGQGPQFIFQYYREEENGRGNFPPRFSGLQFPNYSSELNVNALELDDSALYLCASSYTDTQYFGPGTRLTVL.

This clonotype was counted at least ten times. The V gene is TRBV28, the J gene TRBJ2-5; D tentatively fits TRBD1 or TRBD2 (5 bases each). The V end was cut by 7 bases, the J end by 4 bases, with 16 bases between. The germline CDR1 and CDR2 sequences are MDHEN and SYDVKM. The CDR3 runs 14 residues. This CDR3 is CASTPWGKGETQYF. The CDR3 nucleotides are TGTGCCAGCACCCCCTGGGGGAAAGGAGAGACCCAGTACTTC.

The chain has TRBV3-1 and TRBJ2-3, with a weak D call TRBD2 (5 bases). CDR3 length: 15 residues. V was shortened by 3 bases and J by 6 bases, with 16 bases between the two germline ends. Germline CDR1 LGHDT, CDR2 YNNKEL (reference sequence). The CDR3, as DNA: TGTGCCAGCAGCCACCCTACTAGTTTTCGGGATACGCAGTATTTT. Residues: CASSHPTSFRDTQYF.

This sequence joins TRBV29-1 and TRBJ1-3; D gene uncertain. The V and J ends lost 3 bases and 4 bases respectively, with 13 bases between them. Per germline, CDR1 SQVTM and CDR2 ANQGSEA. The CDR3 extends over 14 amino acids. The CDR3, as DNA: TGCAGCGTTGACACTGGGTTGGAAGGAAACACCATATATTTT. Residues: CSVDTGLEGNTIYF.

The CDR3 spells CASSLAAGLAYNEQFF. The CDR3 DNA sequence: TGTGCCAGCAGCTTAGCTGCGGGACTAGCTTACAATGAGCAGTTCTTC. The V gene is TRBV7-9, the J gene TRBJ2-1; 9 bases map to TRBD2. CDR1 SEHNR and CDR2 FQNEAQ come from the germline V gene (reference sequence). The CDR3 totals 16 residues. V lost 0 bases to trimming and J lost 4 bases; unmatched junction nucleotides: 4.

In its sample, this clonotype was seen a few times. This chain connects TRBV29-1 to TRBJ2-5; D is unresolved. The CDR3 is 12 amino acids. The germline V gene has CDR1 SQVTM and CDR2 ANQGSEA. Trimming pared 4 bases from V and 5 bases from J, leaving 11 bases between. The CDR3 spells CSVGALWETQYF. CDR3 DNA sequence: TGCAGCGTTGGAGCGCTTTGGGAGACCCAGTACTTC.

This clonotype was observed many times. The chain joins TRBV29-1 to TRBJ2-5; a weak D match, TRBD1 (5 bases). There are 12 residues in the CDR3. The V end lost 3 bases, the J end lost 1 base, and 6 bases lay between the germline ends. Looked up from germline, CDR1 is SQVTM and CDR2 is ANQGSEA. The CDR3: CSVETVQETQYF. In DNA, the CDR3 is TGCAGCGTTGAGACAGTCCAAGAGACCCAGTACTTC.

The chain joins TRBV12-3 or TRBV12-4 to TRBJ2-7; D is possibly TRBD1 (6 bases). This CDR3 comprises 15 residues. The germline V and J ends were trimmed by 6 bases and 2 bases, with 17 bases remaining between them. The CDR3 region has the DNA TGTGCCAGCAGCCCTCCAGGGGATTGGACCTACGAGCAGTACTTC. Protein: CASSPPGDWTYEQYF.